This TCR beta chain originates from a study of blood T cells in healthy people across ages. Germline V lookup: CDR1 SEHNR, CDR2 FQNEAQ (reference sequence). The V and J ends lost 9 bases and 11 bases, in that order; junction bases with no gene match: 18. The CDR3 contains 14 residues. PCR was performed a second time for about 7 to 12 cycles using a sample-barcoded 5' primer and a J-beta primer mix. TCRdb re-called the 5' RACE reads through MiXCR, storing one row per CDR3 protein. Of roughly 1 million distinct CDR3 sequences listed, under 30% were seen once; the top ten hold less than 0.75%. This clonotype was seen only a few times. Another study also made use of these data, one on T cells of mothers and their children.

The TCR was taken from a girl aged 2-15 years in good health. The sequencing sample was made of blood. The chain is built from TRBV7-9 and TRBJ2-5; 7 positions agree with TRBD2. This CDR3 reads CASSPHGGLEEQYF. The CDR3 bases are TGTGCCAGTAGCCCTCACGGGGGGTTGGAAGAGCAGTACTTC.